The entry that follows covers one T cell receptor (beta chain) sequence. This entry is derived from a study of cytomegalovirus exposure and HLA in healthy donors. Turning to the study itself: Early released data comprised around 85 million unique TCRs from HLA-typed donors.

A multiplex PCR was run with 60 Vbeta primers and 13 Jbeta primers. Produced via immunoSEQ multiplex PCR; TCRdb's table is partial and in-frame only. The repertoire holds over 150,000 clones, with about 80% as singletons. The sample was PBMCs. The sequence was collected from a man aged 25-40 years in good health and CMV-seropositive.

CDR3 in DNA: TGTGCCAGCTTCCCAGGAGCCGGGGGTCAGGAGACCCAGTACTTC. It encodes CASFPGAGGQETQYF. J is TRBJ2-5 and V is TRBV18, with D possibly being TRBD2 (6 bases). Germline lookup yields CDR1 KGHSH and CDR2 LQKENI. V was pared by 7 bases and J by 5 bases, with 20 bases between. The CDR3 runs to 15 residues.